This TCR beta chain was found in a study of human T cells and chemical hapten exposure listed by TCRdb under 2021. Background on the whole study: For sensitization, 2% DPC in acetone was applied to a roughly 2 cm by roughly 2 cm area of upper inner arm skin. Throughout the study period of around 25 weeks, patients also received therapeutic DPC doses to the scalp every week. Patch testing was done on the upper back using Finn chambers containing 0.01% DPC, and results were scored after 6 days according to International Contact Dermatitis Research Group standards. The mostly female patient cohort included alopecia areata with under or over 50% scalp involvement, alopecia totalis and alopecia universalis. The libraries were sequenced as a pool, and the TCR yield per sample differed mostly because of small variations in library volumes within the pool. In alopecia patients, the study followed how the peripheral blood TCR repertoire changed in vivo over primary and secondary sensitization to diphenylcyclopropenone (DPC), a hapten. Blood samples were taken from patients before sensitization (week 0) and at 2, 6 and about 24 weeks after DPC sensitization. Blood for TCR sequencing was provided by twenty-nine alopecia patients at one to four time points (pre-sensitization, 2, 6 and 24 weeks). Both TCR alpha and TCR beta chains were sequenced from each blood RNA sample.

Study-wide conclusions, independent of this receptor: DPC sensitization did not change how many TCRs were above 1 in 1000 frequency, and no evidence was found of alterations in global repertoire structure. After repeated subsampling, changes were observed in the strength of the expansion versus patch-test correlation and in the threshold at which the correlation became significant. A positive correlation was found between the number of PT1 expanded TCRs and patch test score, with significance reached at thresholds 8, 16 and 32 but not 4. Because all patients had alopecia, a presumed autoimmune disease, the immune response of the patients might differ from that of healthy individuals. Significantly more large CDR3 similarity clusters were formed by expanded TCRs than by pre-sensitization or healthy control sets, consistent with antigen-driven responses.

The sample holds a few counts of this clonotype. Its specific antigen is unknown. No base quality information exists; no much larger clone differs at one position. The time point label of this sample denotes: pre-sensitization, week 0. The sample's treatment or condition label, decoded: therapeutic diphenylcyclopropenone sensitization with weekly scalp DPC. Total RNA was extracted from unfractionated whole blood collected in Tempus Blood RNA tubes. Blood at each patch-test visit was drawn before the patch test was applied. To be eligible, patients had to be aged 18 to 70, diagnosed with alopecia and judged suitable for DPC therapy, while pregnant patients were excluded. The trim is 6 bases for V and 3 bases for J, with a gap of 29 bases between the germline ends. The germline V gene encodes CDR1 DFQATT and CDR2 SNEGSKA (reference sequence). Counted from cysteine to phenylalanine, this CDR3 has 19 amino acids. Only the CDR3 DNA stays, 57 bases, in frame from base 1.

Receptor amplification or capture employed RACE. TCRdb records NextSeq 500 as the sequencer. Library preparation attached unique molecular identifiers to individual cDNA molecules for quantitative, reproducible TCR counting. Regarding the original processing steps: A median of around 96,000 TCRs per sample was observed, with a range of about 20,000 to 750,000. V, J and CDR3 annotation of the TCR reads was carried out using the Decombinator software suite. To make PS versus PT1 abundance plots, every sample was subsampled to the same number of TCRs (28,000). TCRs were defined as expanded if absent before sensitization and observed at least eight times at the 2-week time point. Using fastp trimming at Q25 and MiXCR clonotype assembly, TCRdb reanalyzed the public sequencing data and kept in-frame beta chains. Every CDR3 protein is listed once, alongside the most common genes and DNA of its rows. For this entry, the V and J calls and clone size follow TCRdb and not the study's own pipeline. The sample profile shows about 50,000 distinct CDR3 sequences; 9.5% to 10% of them were found once. The ten largest account for 9.5% to 10% of the sample.

Source: whole blood, taken in connection with sensitization to the hapten diphenylcyclopropenone (DPC). The receptor's source is a woman aged 25-40 years with alopecia areata. Some clones in this sample may be carry-over from other donors' samples. The V and J genes are TRBV20-1 and TRBJ1-4; the D gene lacks a confident call. In nucleotides, the sequence is TGCAGTGCCGACCCACTTACAGAAAGGGTACGCACGGCTAATGAAAAACTGTTTTTT. Its translation reads: CSADPLTERVRTANEKLFF.